This T cell receptor beta chain was obtained from a study of beta chain features in type 1 diabetes. Expressed TCRB transcripts were sequenced, since all the RNA that had been isolated was reverse transcribed. Clones were sequenced by immunoSEQ multiplex PCR, and TCRdb holds only the in-frame ones, with some missing. The sample has fewer than 900,000 clones; 17% are singletons. Germline V CDR1 and CDR2: LNHDA, SQIVND (reference sequence). This CDR3 has 13 amino acids. V was cut by 2 bases and J by 1 base, with 5 bases left in between. This sequence was found in a woman aged 18-29 years in good health. The chain combines TRBV19 with TRBJ1-1; D unclear. The sequenced sample was naive CD4+ T cells from blood. The CDR3 nucleotides are TGTGCCAGTAGTATAAGCACGAACACTGAAGCTTTCTTT. Encoded protein: CASSISTNTEAFF.